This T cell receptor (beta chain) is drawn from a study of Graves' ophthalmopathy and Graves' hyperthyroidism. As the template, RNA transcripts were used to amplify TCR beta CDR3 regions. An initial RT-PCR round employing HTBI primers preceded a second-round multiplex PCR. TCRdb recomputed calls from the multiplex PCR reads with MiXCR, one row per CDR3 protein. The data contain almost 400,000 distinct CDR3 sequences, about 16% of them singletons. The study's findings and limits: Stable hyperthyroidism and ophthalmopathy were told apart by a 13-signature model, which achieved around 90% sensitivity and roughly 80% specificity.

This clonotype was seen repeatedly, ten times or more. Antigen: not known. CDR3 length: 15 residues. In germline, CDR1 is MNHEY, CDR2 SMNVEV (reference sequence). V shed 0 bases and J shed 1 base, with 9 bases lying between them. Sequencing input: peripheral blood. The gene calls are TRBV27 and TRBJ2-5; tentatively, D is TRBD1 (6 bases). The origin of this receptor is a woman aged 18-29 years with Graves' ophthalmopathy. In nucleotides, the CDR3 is TGTGCCAGCAGTTTATCCGCAGGGGTCCAAGAGACCCAGTACTTC. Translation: CASSLSAGVQETQYF.